The clone carrying this TCR beta chain was seen a handful of times. Its specificity is not known. Between the trimmed V and J ends, which lost 4 bases and 4 bases, there was a span of 10 bases. The length of the CDR3 is 13 residues. The V gene's germline CDR1 is LNHDA and CDR2 SQIVND (reference sequence). This record comes from a study of cytomegalovirus exposure and HLA in healthy donors. Study background: From HLA-typed donors, an early data release held roughly 89 million unique TCRs. Study-level results: Most subjects had HLA-A and HLA-B alleles reportedly predicted accurately by TCR beta sequences.

Both 60 Vbeta primers and 13 Jbeta primers went into the PCR. Here immunoSEQ multiplex PCR was the method, and the copy in TCRdb shows in-frame clones only, minus some. The sample yields about 120,000 clones, under 90% seen once. V is TRBV19 and J is TRBJ1-1, with D possibly TRBD1 on 5 matching bases. The clonotype originates from a woman in her thirties in good health and CMV-seronegative. Specimen: PBMCs. The CDR3 here is CASSTDRSTEAFF. As DNA, the CDR3 is TGTGCCAGTAGTACTGACAGATCCACTGAAGCTTTCTTT.